These 22 T cell receptor beta chains came from one sample sequenced in a study of blood T cells in healthy people across ages. Next came a second PCR, run for about 7 to 12 cycles, which used a sample-barcoded 5' primer along with a J-beta primer mix. TCRdb re-called the 5' RACE reads with MiXCR, one entry per CDR3 protein. Of 850,000 to 1,300,000 distinct CDR3 sequences in the sample, more than 40% were seen once. Source material: blood. These receptors all come from a woman aged 55-69 years in good health.

Points on this clonotype: An end of the junction does not agree with germline; a read error may underlie this. The chain employs TRBV12-3 or TRBV12-4 and TRBJ2-1; D might be TRBD2 (6 bases). The CDR3 runs to 14 residues. The CDR3 reads CAGSPSPGANEQFF. CDR3 coding DNA: TGTGCCGGCAGTCCGTCACCGGGAGCCAATGAGCAGTTCTTT.

Concerning this clonotype: One junction end does not reproduce the germline sequence, and a read error may be involved. The chain uses TRBV20-1 and TRBJ2-3, with 12 bases fitting TRBD2. This CDR3 has 17 residues. The germline V gene encodes CDR1 DFQATT and CDR2 SNEGSKA (reference sequence). CDR3 coding DNA: TGCAGTACTAGAGATTGGGCTAGCGGGAGGGCCACAGATACGCAGTATTTT. Amino acids: CSTRDWASGRATDTQYF.

This clonotype was counted only a few times. The chain links TRBV7-9 to TRBJ2-7; TRBD2 matches 14 bases. TRBJ2-5 matches the DNA end more closely, so the J call is doubtful. The CDR3 runs to 19 residues. Germline CDR1 and CDR2: SEHNR and FQNEAQ (reference sequence). In nucleotides, the CDR3 is TGTGCCAGCAGCGGGGGACTAGCGGGAGACTGGGGTGTCGGAGAGACCCAGTACTTC. This encodes CASSGGLAGDWGVGETQYF.

The V and J genes are TRBV29-1 and TRBJ2-3; 7 bases map to TRBD2. Unmatched junction bases numbered 6, after V lost 7 bases and J lost 5 bases. Germline CDR1 is SQVTM and CDR2 is ANQGSEA. CDR3 length: 12 residues. Here the CDR3 reads CSGRESLDTQYF. In DNA form, the CDR3 reads TGCAGCGGGCGGGAGAGTTTAGATACGCAGTATTTT.

The V call is TRBV20-1, the J call TRBJ2-4, with D possibly TRBD2 on 5 matching bases. The J call is uncertain, as TRBJ2-7 better fits the DNA end. The germline CDR1 and CDR2 sequences are DFQATT and SNEGSKA (reference sequence). The CDR3 runs to 14 residues. The CDR3 loop is CSARDYGLRDEQYF. The CDR3 DNA is TGCAGTGCTAGAGATTATGGACTCCGCGACGAGCAGTACTTC.

This clonotype was counted a few times. The chain is built from TRBV6-1 and TRBJ1-1; 8 bases map to TRBD1. In germline, CDR1 is MNHNS, CDR2 SASEGT. The V and J ends lost 6 bases and 6 bases, in that order; junction bases with no gene match: 9. The CDR3 runs to 14 residues. The CDR3 DNA reads as TGTGCCAGCAGAACCGACAGGGGCGGCCCTGAAGCTTTCTTT. Protein product: CASRTDRGGPEAFF.

This clonotype was observed a single time. This sequence joins TRBV27 and TRBJ1-2, with D hard to call. Germline V gene lookup returns CDR1 MNHEY and CDR2 SMNVEV (reference sequence). Trimming took off 5 bases at V and 5 bases at J, with 15 bases between the two ends. There are 14 residues in the CDR3. CDR3 sequence reads: CASSPTSVPYGYTF. The CDR3 DNA reads as TGTGCCAGCAGTCCCACTTCGGTCCCGTATGGCTACACCTTC.

V is TRBV10-3 and J is TRBJ2-3; the match to TRBD1 covers 7 bases. Germline trimming cut 0 bases from V and 0 bases from J; bases unmatched to any gene: 3. In germline, CDR1 is ENHRY, CDR2 SYGVKD. The CDR3 length is 16 residues. The CDR3 sequence is CAISESGQFSTDTQYF. The DNA for the CDR3 is TGTGCCATCAGTGAGTCGGGACAGTTTAGCACAGATACGCAGTATTTT.

CDR3 sequence (DNA): TGTGCTAGTGGTTCCGCCTTTAGGACAGGGGGCCCTTCTGGGGCCAACGTCCTGACTTTC. Protein: CASGSAFRTGGPSGANVLTF. The chain is built from TRBV12-5 and TRBJ2-6, with 11 positions matching TRBD1. CDR1 and CDR2 (germline): LGHNT, FRNRAP. CDR3 length: 20 amino acids. V lost 4 bases and J lost 1; bases outside the gene matches: 12.

The chain recombines TRBV28 with TRBJ2-4; 11 nucleotides align to TRBD2. Germline lookup yields CDR1 MDHEN and CDR2 SYDVKM. CDR3 length: 15 residues. J lost 13 bases, V lost 2 bases, and 10 bases had no gene match. CDR3 in amino acids: CASSLVLAGGAEQYF. The DNA for the CDR3 is TGTGCCAGCAGTTTAGTCCTAGCGGGAGGTGCTGAGCAGTACTTC.

This clonotype was recorded a few times. In DNA, the CDR3 is TGTGCCAGCAGAGAAAGGATCAATTCACCCCTCCACTTT. Amino acids: CASRERINSPLHF. The chain links TRBV6-1 to TRBJ1-6; D unresolved. There are 13 residues in the CDR3. The V and J ends lost 6 bases and 7 bases respectively, with 10 bases between them. Germline lookup yields CDR1 MNHNS and CDR2 SASEGT.

The V call is TRBV7-9, the J call TRBJ2-3; 11 bases map to TRBD2. V lost 1 base and J lost 2; bases outside the gene matches: 8. Germline-derived CDR1 and CDR2 are SEHNR and FQNEAQ (reference sequence). This CDR3 has 18 amino acids. CDR3 DNA sequence: TGTGCCAGCAGCTTAGGACTAGCGGGACCGGTTGACACAGATACGCAGTATTTT. Its protein is CASSLGLAGPVDTDTQYF.

CDR3 DNA sequence: TGTGCCAGCAGTTTATCGCCGGGACTCAGCACAGATACGCAGTATTTT. It encodes CASSLSPGLSTDTQYF. The V and J genes are TRBV27 and TRBJ2-3, with TRBD2 as a possible D gene (6 bases). V was trimmed by 0 bases and J by 0 bases, leaving 10 bases between them. CDR1 and CDR2 from the germline V gene are MNHEY and SMNVEV (reference sequence). CDR3 length: 16 amino acids.

In this sample, this clonotype turned up once. The chain has TRBV29-1 and TRBJ1-2; D is uncertain. Trimming cost V 3 bases and J 6 bases, with 8 bases left between them. The V gene's germline CDR1 is SQVTM and CDR2 ANQGSEA. The CDR3 runs 11 residues. The CDR3 here is CSVDGDNGYTF. Written as DNA, the CDR3 is TGCAGCGTTGATGGTGACAATGGCTACACCTTC.

This clonotype was seen a handful of times. The chain combines TRBV10-3 with TRBJ2-1; 12 positions match TRBD2. CDR3 size: 16 residues. Germline CDR1 reads ENHRY; CDR2 reads SYGVKD. J gave up 0 bases and V 7 bases, and 4 bases lay outside the gene matches. The CDR3 DNA sequence: TGTGCCATCACCGGACTAGCGGGAAGCTCCTACAATGAGCAGTTCTTC. This codes for CAITGLAGSSYNEQFF.

This clonotype was counted many times. This sequence joins TRBV4-1 and TRBJ2-3; D gene ambiguous. CDR3 length equals 14 residues. From germline, CDR1 is MGHRA and CDR2 YSYEKL. The ends were cut back, 0 bases at V and 1 base at J, with 5 bases in the middle. CDR3 sequence (DNA): TGCGCCAGCAGCCAAGAGGCCGGCACAGATACGCAGTATTTT. Protein product: CASSQEAGTDTQYF.

This clonotype was recorded at least ten times. This chain uses TRBV7-2 with TRBJ2-1; 8 positions agree with TRBD2. The CDR3 loop spans 15 amino acids. Trimming cost V 2 bases and J 4 bases; bases outside gene matches: 4. Germline CDR1 reads SGHTA; CDR2 reads FQGNSA. Here the CDR3 DNA reads TGTGCCAGCAGCTTACAGGCTAGCGGGTACAATGAGCAGTTCTTC. It translates to CASSLQASGYNEQFF.

V is TRBV6-1 and J is TRBJ1-1; the D is unclear. CDR1 and CDR2 from the germline V gene are MNHNS and SASEGT. The V end lost 3 bases, the J end lost 1 base, and 9 bases lay between the germline ends. The CDR3 extends over 14 amino acids. CDR3 nucleotide sequence: TGTGCCAGCAGTGATCCGGGTCCGAACACTGAAGCTTTCTTT. Translation: CASSDPGPNTEAFF.

The V gene is TRBV27, the J gene TRBJ2-5; TRBD1 agrees at 8 bases. Matching the DNA end better, TRBJ2-7 makes the J call doubtful. This CDR3 is 16 amino acids long. Per the germline V gene, CDR1 is MNHEY and CDR2 is SMNVEV (reference sequence). The CDR3 spells CASSRSPWTGQREQYF. In DNA, the CDR3 is TGTGCCAGCAGCCGAAGCCCCTGGACAGGGCAACGCGAGCAGTACTTC.

Only a few counts were recorded for this clonotype. CDR3 in amino acids: CASRRSINEQFF. The DNA for the CDR3 is TGCGCCAGCAGGAGGAGTATCAATGAGCAGTTCTTC. The V gene is TRBV5-1, the J gene TRBJ2-1; D call uncertain. Germline-derived CDR1 and CDR2 are SGHRS and YFSETQ. The V end was cut by 5 bases, the J end by 6 bases, with 9 bases between. The CDR3 is 12 amino acids. The complete variable domain, with remaining parts taken from reference TRBV5-1 and TRBJ2-1, reads KAGVTQTPRYLIKTRGQQVTLSCSPISGHRSVSWYQQTPGQGLQFLFEYFSETQRNKGNFPGRFSGRQFSNSRSEMNVSTLELGDSALYLCASRRSINEQFFGPGTRLTVL.

This clonotype was counted between two and nine times. This rearrangement joins TRBV6-6 to TRBJ1-5; tentatively, D is TRBD1 (5 bases). Trimming removed 6 bases from V and 2 bases from J, with 8 bases in between. The CDR3 contains 13 residues. Germline CDR1 reads MNHNY; CDR2 reads SVGAGI (reference sequence). CDR3 coding DNA: TGTGCCAGCAGGAGGGACGGCAATCAGCCCCAGCATTTT. It specifies CASRRDGNQPQHF.

As to this clonotype: A read error may be the cause here, since a much bigger clone is one base away. This chain joins TRBV20-1 and TRBJ2-3; D ambiguous. Germline V gene sequence: CDR1 DFQATT, CDR2 SNEGSKA (reference sequence). This CDR3 has 13 residues. Between the trimmed V and J ends, which lost 3 bases and 5 bases, there was a span of 12 bases. CDR3 sequence reads: CSARAGPKDTQYF. The CDR3 nucleotides are TGCAGTGCTAGGGCAGGACCCAAAGATACGCAGTATTTT.